Each of the 10 T cell receptor beta chains below was sequenced from the same sample in a study of vaccination and CD4 T cells after COVID-19 (dated by TCRdb to 2022 to 2024). This specimen's treatment or condition label, per the study, means: approximately 9-day PBMC culture with coronavirus spike peptide pools or control peptides (ViraFEST assay). The method was PCR. Sequencing used an Illumina iSeq 100. TCR sequencing of DNA from cultured CD4+ T cells used the Oncomine TCR Beta short-read assay at the Johns Hopkins FTIC core. TCRdb trimmed the raw reads at Q25, called clones with MiXCR and kept productive beta chains. A single entry per CDR3 protein holds the most common genes and DNA from its merged rows. The sample table contains more than 10,000 distinct CDR3 sequences; only one count was recorded for roughly 73% of them. 7.7% of the sample belongs to the ten largest clones. Their antigens are not known.

The sample taken for sequencing was CD4+ T cells from blood, cultured in vitro. The receptors shown here come from a human donor who had recovered from COVID-19.

J is TRBJ1-2 and V is TRBV6-4; D might be TRBD1 (6 bases). This CDR3 comprises 15 residues. The V end lost 6 bases, the J end lost 0 bases, and 14 bases lay between the germline ends. CDR1 and CDR2 (germline): MRHNA, SNTAGT. In DNA, the CDR3 is TGTGCCAGCAGCCCCGACAGGCTCACTAACTATGGCTACACCTTC. Its protein product is CASSPDRLTNYGYTF.

V gene TRBV7-9 combines with J gene TRBJ2-5; D could derive from TRBD1 or TRBD2 (5 bases each). The CDR3 is made up of 15 amino acids. Per germline, CDR1 SEHNR and CDR2 FQNEAQ (reference sequence). V lost 5 bases, J lost 5 bases, and 18 bases lay in between. CDR3 region: CASSTTGTAVETQYF. The CDR3 DNA reads TGTGCCAGCAGCACGACCGGGACCGCCGTGGAGACCCAGTACTTC.

The chain joins TRBV6-2 or TRBV6-3 to TRBJ1-5, with D possibly being TRBD1 (5 bases). The germline CDR1 and CDR2 sequences are MNHEY and SVGEGT. The V end was cut by 1 base, the J end by 4 bases, with 8 bases between. The CDR3 runs 14 residues. The CDR3 protein is CASSYYGGNQPQHF. CDR3 in DNA: TGTGCCAGCAGTTACTACGGGGGGAATCAGCCCCAGCATTTT.

The J gene is TRBJ2-5, the V gene TRBV6-2 or TRBV6-3; 8 bases align to TRBD2. Germline loops: CDR1 MNHEY, CDR2 SVGEGT. The J segment lost 7 bases and the V segment lost 6 bases, leaving 16 bases of the junction unmatched. This CDR3 has 16 amino acids. DNA for the CDR3: TGTGCCAGCAGCCAGGGAGCGCTAGCGGGCCGTTTGACCCAGTACTTC. It yields the protein CASSQGALAGRLTQYF.

This chain uses TRBV28 with TRBJ1-2; D possibly corresponds to TRBD1 (5 bases). CDR3 length: 11 residues. V lost 8 bases and J 5 bases, leaving 9 bases between the germline ends. Germline CDR1 MDHEN, CDR2 SYDVKM. The CDR3 region is CASGPGYGYTF. Here the CDR3 DNA reads TGTGCCAGCGGCCCAGGGTATGGCTACACCTTC.

This clonotype appeared a single time. The chain employs TRBV7-3 and TRBJ2-1; 10 nucleotides align to TRBD2. Germline lookup yields CDR1 SGHTA and CDR2 FQGTGA. The CDR3 loop spans 16 amino acids. Losses at the gene ends were 2 bases for V and 3 bases for J; bases not matched to a gene: 4. For the CDR3, the DNA is TGTGCCAGCAGCTTAGTACTAGCGGGAATCTACAATGAGCAGTTCTTC. Translating it yields CASSLVLAGIYNEQFF.

This clonotype came up a few times. The chain recombines TRBV19 with TRBJ2-3, with D maybe TRBD2 (6 bases). Germline values: CDR1 LNHDA, CDR2 SQIVND (reference sequence). The V end was cut by 6 bases, the J end by 4 bases, with 14 bases between. The CDR3 spans 14 residues. CDR3 DNA: TGTGCCAGTAGGCTAGCGCCGAACGCAGATACGCAGTATTTT. Its translation is CASRLAPNADTQYF. The whole variable domain, remainder taken from reference TRBV19 and TRBJ2-3, is DGGITQSPKYLFRKEGQNVTLSCEQNLNHDAMYWYRQDPGQGLRLIYYSQIVNDFQKGDIAEGYSVSREKKESFPLTVTSAQKNPTAFYLCASRLAPNADTQYFGPGTRLTVL.

This clonotype was counted between two and nine times. The junction departs from germline at one end; a sequencing error may be responsible. This chain joins TRBV6-1 and TRBJ1-1; 9 bases map to TRBD1. The CDR3 sequence is 15 residues long. CDR1 MNHNS and CDR2 SASEGT come from the germline V gene. The CDR3, as DNA: TGTGCCAGCAGTGCCACCGGGACAGGGAACGCTGAAGCTTTCTTT. This translates into CASSATGTGNAEAFF.

This chain connects TRBV7-3 to TRBJ1-2; no firm D call. The CDR3 runs to 13 residues. Germline V lookup: CDR1 SGHTA, CDR2 FQGTGA. V was trimmed by 1 base and J by 4 bases, leaving 7 bases between them. The CDR3 nucleotides read TGTGCCAGCAGCTTAAGTCGGGGCTATGGCTACACCTTC. Its protein is CASSLSRGYGYTF.

The V call is TRBV7-2, the J call TRBJ1-1, with a tentative D call TRBD1 (5 bases). The V end was cut by 5 bases, the J end by 8 bases, with 15 bases between. The CDR3 length is 13 residues. The germline CDR1 and CDR2 sequences are SGHTA and FQGNSA. CDR3 residues: CASSPGRTTEAFF. DNA for the CDR3: TGTGCCAGCAGCCCCGGTCGGACAACCGAAGCTTTCTTT.